The 14 T cell receptor beta chains reported below all come from one sample, sequenced in a study of identical twins. From the 5' RACE reads, TCRdb called clonotypes with MiXCR, one entry per CDR3 protein. Among a few hundred thousand distinct CDR3 sequences listed, about 18% were seen once. Specimen: naive T cells sorted from blood. These receptors were collected from a man between 50 and 59 years old in good health.

This clonotype was seen many times. The chain joins TRBV3-1 to TRBJ1-2; 8 nucleotides align to TRBD1. The CDR3 is made up of 15 amino acids. The V gene end was trimmed by 1 base and the J gene end by 4 bases; junction bases not matched to a gene: 5. Germline V gene data show CDR1 as LGHDT and CDR2 as YNNKEL (reference sequence). The CDR3 coding sequence is TGTGCCAGCAGCCAAGGGACAGGGAGCGTCTATGGCTACACCTTC. It is translated as CASSQGTGSVYGYTF.

The gene calls are TRBV7-9 and TRBJ2-2; D is unresolved. Germline lookup yields CDR1 SEHNR and CDR2 FQNEAQ (reference sequence). This CDR3 contains 16 residues. Trimming pared 7 bases from V and 7 bases from J, leaving 22 bases between. CDR3 sequence (DNA): TGTGCCAGCACCATGAAAGGTTTCATAACGGACGGGGAGCTGTTTTTT. Amino acid sequence: CASTMKGFITDGELFF.

This clonotype was counted only a few times. The gene calls are TRBV6-5 and TRBJ1-1; D not certain. CDR3 length equals 14 residues. Germline V CDR1 and CDR2: MNHEY, SVGAGI. V was shortened by 2 bases and J by 4 bases, with 11 bases between the two germline ends. The CDR3 sequence: CASSYGISGTEAFF. The CDR3, as DNA: TGTGCCAGCAGTTACGGGATTTCGGGCACTGAAGCTTTCTTT.

The V call is TRBV5-1, the J call TRBJ2-1; D may be TRBD1 or TRBD2 (5 bases each). Germline V gene lookup returns CDR1 SGHRS and CDR2 YFSETQ. Trimming shortened V by 1 base and J by 0 bases, and 17 bases separated the two germline ends. The CDR3 has 18 residues. The CDR3 loop is CASSLPPPGASSYNEQFF. The CDR3 DNA reads as TGCGCCAGCAGCTTGCCACCCCCCGGGGCCAGCTCCTACAATGAGCAGTTCTTC.

This chain links TRBV7-8 with TRBJ2-1; 8 bases match TRBD1. Looked up from germline, CDR1 is SGHVS and CDR2 is FQNEAQ. J lost 6 bases, V lost 4 bases, and 11 bases had no gene match. The CDR3 consists of 16 residues. The CDR3 protein is CASSSYRGTILNEQFF. The CDR3 DNA is TGTGCCAGCAGCTCGTACAGGGGGACGATTCTCAATGAGCAGTTCTTC.

The genes are TRBV6-1 and TRBJ2-5, with D perhaps assigned TRBD1 or TRBD2 (5 bases each). V dropped 5 bases and J dropped 3 bases, with 13 bases sitting between them. CDR3 length: 14 amino acids. Germline-derived CDR1 and CDR2 are MNHNS and SASEGT. Written as DNA, the CDR3 is TGTGCCAGCAGTACCGGGGCCCGAAAAGAGACCCAGTACTTC. Its protein product is CASSTGARKETQYF.

This clonotype has ten or more counts. V usage is TRBV28 and J usage is TRBJ2-3; D remains unclear. The CDR3 contains 11 residues. Trimming shortened V by 8 bases and J by 2 bases, and 5 bases separated the two germline ends. Germline V gives CDR1 MDHEN, CDR2 SYDVKM. CDR3 DNA sequence: TGTGCCAGCGAATACACAGATACGCAGTATTTT. It encodes CASEYTDTQYF.

This clonotype was detected a few times. J is TRBJ2-3 and V is TRBV3-1; 7 bases agree with TRBD2. The trim removed 4 bases at V and 1 base at J, leaving 17 bases unmatched. The CDR3 runs to 19 residues. Germline V gives CDR1 LGHDT, CDR2 YNNKEL (reference sequence). The CDR3: CASSLLARSRLPGTDTQYF. The CDR3 nucleotides read TGTGCCAGCAGCCTACTAGCGCGCTCGCGACTACCAGGCACAGATACGCAGTATTTT.

This clonotype came up many times. This chain connects TRBV9 to TRBJ2-7; tentatively, D is TRBD2 (6 bases). Trimming took off 7 bases at V and 3 bases at J, with 20 bases between the two ends. CDR1 is SGDLS, CDR2 YYNGEE, per germline. The CDR3 consists of 15 residues. The CDR3: CASGKEVGTLYEQYF. CDR3 DNA: TGTGCCAGCGGAAAAGAGGTCGGGACTCTCTACGAGCAGTACTTC.

As to this clonotype: Since a much larger clone is just one base distant, this may be a read error. This chain joins TRBV20-1 and TRBJ2-1, with D possibly being TRBD1 (6 bases). Trimming took off 5 bases at V and 10 bases at J, with 24 bases between the two ends. Per the germline V gene, CDR1 is DFQATT and CDR2 is SNEGSKA (reference sequence). The CDR3 consists of 15 residues. The CDR3 region is CSAPNHDQGRKEQFF. The CDR3 DNA is TGCAGTGCTCCTAACCACGATCAGGGGCGAAAGGAGCAGTTCTTC.

This clonotype was observed a few times. The rearrangement uses TRBV20-1 and TRBJ2-7, with 8 bases fitting TRBD1. This CDR3 region has 13 residues. CDR1 DFQATT and CDR2 SNEGSKA come from the germline V gene (reference sequence). Germline trimming cut 4 bases from V and 5 bases from J; bases unmatched to any gene: 7. The CDR3: CSANQGAQDEQYF. For the CDR3, the DNA is TGCAGTGCTAATCAGGGGGCGCAGGACGAGCAGTACTTC.

This clonotype has at least ten counts. This chain links TRBV15 with TRBJ2-5; weak D call: TRBD2 (6 bases). CDR1 and CDR2 (germline): LNHNV, YYDKDF (reference sequence). Between the trimmed V and J ends, which lost 0 bases and 0 bases, there was a span of 14 bases. The CDR3 sequence is 17 residues long. CDR3 nucleotides: TGTGCCACCAGCAGAGACGTCCAGCTAGCGTACCAAGAGACCCAGTACTTC. It translates to CATSRDVQLAYQETQYF.

This clonotype was seen at least ten times. The rearrangement links TRBV6-5 to TRBJ2-1, with 8 bases aligning to TRBD2. Germline loops: CDR1 MNHEY, CDR2 SVGAGI. Unmatched junction bases numbered 3, after V lost 0 bases and J lost 2 bases. CDR3 length equals 16 residues. The CDR3 reads CASSYSRGGTYNEQFF. Here the CDR3 DNA reads TGTGCCAGCAGTTACTCCCGGGGGGGAACCTACAATGAGCAGTTCTTC.

The CDR3 region is CASSTRDSGPAFF. CDR3 sequence (DNA): TGTGCCAGCAGCACCCGGGACTCGGGCCCAGCTTTCTTT. The chain uses TRBV7-2 and TRBJ1-1; D is possibly TRBD1 (5 bases). Germline assignment: CDR1 SGHTA and CDR2 FQGNSA. This CDR3 is 13 amino acids long. The V end lost 5 bases, the J end lost 10 bases, and 17 bases lay between the germline ends.